This TCR beta chain was observed in a study of cytomegalovirus exposure and HLA in healthy donors. Study-level points and caveats: The study labeled 164 TCR beta chains cytomegalovirus-associated. Within the approximately 130 validation repertoires, first-cohort TCR clusters tended to co-occur, according to a later analysis.

This CDR3 contains 13 residues. V shed 2 bases and J shed 4 bases, with 8 bases lying between them. The germline V gene encodes CDR1 MNHNS and CDR2 SASEGT. Clones were sequenced by immunoSEQ multiplex PCR, and TCRdb holds only the in-frame ones, with some missing. The table has about 130,000 clones, 75% to 90% seen once. A note on this clone: What it binds is unknown.

The chain couples TRBV6-1 to TRBJ1-2; no clear D. Source material: PBMCs. The sequence was obtained from a woman aged 18-30 years in good health and CMV-seronegative. In DNA, the CDR3 is TGTGCCAGCAGTGAATCGGGTTTCTATGGCTACACCTTC. The encoded protein is CASSESGFYGYTF.